This T cell receptor (beta chain) was found in a study of blood T cell repertoires in COVID-19. Across the study: Spain, Italy and the United States supplied samples that represented acute and convalescent COVID-19. Sources were T cells, B-cell-depleted T cells, or PBMCs; the material itself was cDNA or gDNA.

Methods used by the authors: Amplification from reference gene primers served as the basis for estimated nucleated cell counts. Measured with immunoSEQ multiplex PCR; TCRdb has only the in-frame clones, and not every one. The DNA was the basis for D and trimming; V, J and clone size are from that table. The profile covers 150,000 to 200,000 clones, with less than 90% appearing a single time and more than 7.5% taken by the ten largest. This CDR3 spans 13 amino acids. CDR1 and CDR2 from the germline V gene are SGHNT and YYREEE (reference sequence). Trimming removed 4 bases from V and 4 bases from J; junction bases left unmatched: 4. Enrolment of Seattle patients took place during active infection, and they were followed longitudinally.

The TCR originated in a woman aged 70-85 years with COVID-19, enrolled during active disease. This chain links TRBV5-4 with TRBJ1-1, with 7 bases fitting TRBD1. Sequencing input: peripheral blood. The CDR3 DNA follows: TGTGCCAGCAGCAAAGGGGGCTTCACTGAAGCTTTCTTT. Translating it yields CASSKGGFTEAFF.